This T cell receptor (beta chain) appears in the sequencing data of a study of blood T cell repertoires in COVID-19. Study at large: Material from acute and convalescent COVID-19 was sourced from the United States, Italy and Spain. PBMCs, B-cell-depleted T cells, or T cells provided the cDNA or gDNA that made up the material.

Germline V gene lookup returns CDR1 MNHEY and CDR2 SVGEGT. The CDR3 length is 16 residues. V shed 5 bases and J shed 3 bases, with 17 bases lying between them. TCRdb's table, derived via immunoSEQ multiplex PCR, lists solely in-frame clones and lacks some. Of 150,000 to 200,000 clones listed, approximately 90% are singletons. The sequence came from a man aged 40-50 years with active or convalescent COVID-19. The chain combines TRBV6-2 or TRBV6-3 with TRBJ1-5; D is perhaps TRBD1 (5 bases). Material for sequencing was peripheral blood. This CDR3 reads CASSPGTLYNNQPQHF. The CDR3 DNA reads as TGTGCCAGCAGTCCCGGGACTCTATACAACAATCAGCCCCAGCATTTT.